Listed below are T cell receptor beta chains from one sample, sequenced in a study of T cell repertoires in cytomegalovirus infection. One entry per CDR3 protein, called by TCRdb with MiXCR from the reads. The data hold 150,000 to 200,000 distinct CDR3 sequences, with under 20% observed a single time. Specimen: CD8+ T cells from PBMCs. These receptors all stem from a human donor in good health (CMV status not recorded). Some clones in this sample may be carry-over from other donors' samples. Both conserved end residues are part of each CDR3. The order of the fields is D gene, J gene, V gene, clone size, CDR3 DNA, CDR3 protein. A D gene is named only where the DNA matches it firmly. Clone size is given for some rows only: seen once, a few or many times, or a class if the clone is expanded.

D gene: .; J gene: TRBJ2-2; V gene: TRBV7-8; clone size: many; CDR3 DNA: TGTGCCAGCAGCTTAGCAGTGCCTTCGTGGGCCCCCGGGGAGCTGTTTTTT; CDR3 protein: CASSLAVPSWAPGELFF
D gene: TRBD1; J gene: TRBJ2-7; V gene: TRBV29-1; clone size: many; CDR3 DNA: TGCAGCGTTGAGGATCAGACAGGGCTCAGCTACGAGCAGTACTTC; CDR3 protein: CSVEDQTGLSYEQYF
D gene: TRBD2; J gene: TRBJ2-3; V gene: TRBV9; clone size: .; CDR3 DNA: TGTGCCAGCAGCGAGCGACTAGCGGGAGCTACAGATACGCAGTATTTT; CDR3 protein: CASSERLAGATDTQYF
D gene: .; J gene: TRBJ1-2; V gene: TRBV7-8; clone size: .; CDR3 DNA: TGTGCCAGCAGCTTAGGACAGTCCTATGGCTACACCTTC; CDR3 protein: CASSLGQSYGYTF
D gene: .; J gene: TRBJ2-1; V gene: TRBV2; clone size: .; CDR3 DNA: TGTGCCAGCAAGGTCGGGGGCGCGTTCAATGAGCAGTTCTTC; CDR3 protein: CASKVGGAFNEQFF
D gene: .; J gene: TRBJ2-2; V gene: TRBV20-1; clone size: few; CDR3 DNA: TGCAGTGCTACTACTGCGAACACCGGGGAGCTGTTTTTT; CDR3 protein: CSATTANTGELFF
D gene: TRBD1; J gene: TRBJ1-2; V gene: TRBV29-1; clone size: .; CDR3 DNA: TGCAGCGTTGTGGACAGGGACTATGGCTACACCTTC; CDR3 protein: CSVVDRDYGYTF
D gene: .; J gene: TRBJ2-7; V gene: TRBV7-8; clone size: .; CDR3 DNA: TGTGCCAGCAGCTTAGCGCTGGGCCTCTACGAGCAGTACTTC; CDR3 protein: CASSLALGLYEQYF
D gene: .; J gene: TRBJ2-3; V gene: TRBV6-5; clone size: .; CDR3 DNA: TGTGCCAGCAGTTACTCCCTGGCCCGCAACACAGATACGCAGTATTTT; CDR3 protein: CASSYSLARNTDTQYF
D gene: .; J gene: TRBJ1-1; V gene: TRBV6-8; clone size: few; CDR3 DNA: TGTGCCGCCTCGGGATGGGGGCAATTTGGTGAAGCTTTCTTT; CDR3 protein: CAASGWGQFGEAFF
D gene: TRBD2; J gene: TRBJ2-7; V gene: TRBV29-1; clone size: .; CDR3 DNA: TGCAGCGTTGACACGGACAGTGGACTAGCGGGAACCGCCTACGAGCAGTACTTC; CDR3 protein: CSVDTDSGLAGTAYEQYF
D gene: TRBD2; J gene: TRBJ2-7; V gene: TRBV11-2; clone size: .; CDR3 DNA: TGTGCCAGCACCCGTGGGGGGGGAGTTAACGAGCAGTACTTC; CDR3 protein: CASTRGGGVNEQYF
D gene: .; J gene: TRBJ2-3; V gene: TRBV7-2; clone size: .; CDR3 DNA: TGTGCCAGCAGCTTAGAAGGACGAGCTACAGATACGCAGTATTTT; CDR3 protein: CASSLEGRATDTQYF
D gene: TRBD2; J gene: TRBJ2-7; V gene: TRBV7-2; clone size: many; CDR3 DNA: TGTGCCAGCAGTCATTCTAGCGGGGGGGCCTACGAGCAGTACTTC; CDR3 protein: CASSHSSGGAYEQYF
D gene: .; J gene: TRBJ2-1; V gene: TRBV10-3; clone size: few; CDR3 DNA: TGTGCCATCAGTTGGGGGAGCGACTACAATGAGCAGTTCTTC; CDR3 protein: CAISWGSDYNEQFF
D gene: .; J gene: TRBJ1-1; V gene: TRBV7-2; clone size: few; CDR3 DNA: TGTGCCAGCAGCTCCGAAGACCTGACCGAAGCTTTCTTT; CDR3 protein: CASSSEDLTEAFF
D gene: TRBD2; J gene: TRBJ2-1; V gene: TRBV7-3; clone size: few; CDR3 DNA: TGTGCCAGCAGCTTAAGGGGGTATCTGGTAGCGGGAGATGGTGAGCAGTTCTTC; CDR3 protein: CASSLRGYLVAGDGEQFF
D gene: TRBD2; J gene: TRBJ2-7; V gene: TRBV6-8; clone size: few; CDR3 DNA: TGTGCCATCGCGTCCGGCAGAGCGGGGGGGCCCGCCGAGCAGTACTTC; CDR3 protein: CAIASGRAGGPAEQYF
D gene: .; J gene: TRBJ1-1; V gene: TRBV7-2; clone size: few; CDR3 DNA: TGTGCCAGCAGCCCCCTAGGGCAGGAGATGAACACTGAAGCTTTCTTT; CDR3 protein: CASSPLGQEMNTEAFF
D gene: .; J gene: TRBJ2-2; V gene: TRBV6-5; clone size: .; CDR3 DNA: TGTGCCAGCAGTTTGGAAGGGAACACCGGGGAGCTGTTTTTT; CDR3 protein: CASSLEGNTGELFF
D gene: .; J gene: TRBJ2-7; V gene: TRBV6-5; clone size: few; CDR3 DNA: TGTGCCAGCAGTTACGCGTGGGGGGATAGCTCCTACGAGCAGTACTTC; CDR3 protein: CASSYAWGDSSYEQYF
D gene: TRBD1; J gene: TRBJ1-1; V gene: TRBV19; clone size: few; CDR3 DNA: TGTGCCAGTAGTATCGGGACAGGGGGCACTGAAGCTTTCTTT; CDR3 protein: CASSIGTGGTEAFF
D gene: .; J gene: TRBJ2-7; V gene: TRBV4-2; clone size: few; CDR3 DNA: TGTGCCAGCAGCCCGAGGACACCCAACTACGAGCAGTACTTC; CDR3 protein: CASSPRTPNYEQYF
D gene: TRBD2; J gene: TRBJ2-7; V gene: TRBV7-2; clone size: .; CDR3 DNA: TGTGCCAGCAGCTTAACGGGTCTAGCGGCCTCCTACGAGCAGTACTTC; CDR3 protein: CASSLTGLAASYEQYF
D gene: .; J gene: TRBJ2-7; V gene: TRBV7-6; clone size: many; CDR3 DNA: TGTGCCAGCAGCTTGGTTGGATCTGCGGCCAACGAGCAGTACTTC; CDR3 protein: CASSLVGSAANEQYF
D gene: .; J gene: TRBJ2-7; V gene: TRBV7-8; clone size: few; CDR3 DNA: TGTGCCAGCAGCTTAAGTCAGGCAGGCGAGCAGTACTTC; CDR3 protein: CASSLSQAGEQYF
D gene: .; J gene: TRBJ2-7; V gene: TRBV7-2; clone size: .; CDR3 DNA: TGTGCCAGCAGCCTAGACGGACGCGGGACAGCTCCCTACGAGCAGTACTTC; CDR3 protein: CASSLDGRGTAPYEQYF
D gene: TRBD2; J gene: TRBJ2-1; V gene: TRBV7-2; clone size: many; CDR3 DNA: TGTGCCAGCAGCACTAGCGGGAGAGGCTATGAGCAGTTCTTC; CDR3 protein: CASSTSGRGYEQFF
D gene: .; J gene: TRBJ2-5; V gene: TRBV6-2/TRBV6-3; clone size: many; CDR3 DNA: TGTGCCAGCAGTTACTTCTTCGACAGAAATCAAGAGACCCAGTACTTC; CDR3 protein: CASSYFFDRNQETQYF
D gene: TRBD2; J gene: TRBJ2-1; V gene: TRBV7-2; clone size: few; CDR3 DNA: TGTGCCAGCAGCTTCACTCCTAGCGGGGGGGCCCCAAATGAGCAGTTCTTC; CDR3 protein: CASSFTPSGGAPNEQFF
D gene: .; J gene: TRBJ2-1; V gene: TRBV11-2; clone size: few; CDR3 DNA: TGTGCCAGCAGCTCCTCGCCGGCCAGCTCCTACAATGAGCAGTTCTTC; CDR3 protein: CASSSSPASSYNEQFF
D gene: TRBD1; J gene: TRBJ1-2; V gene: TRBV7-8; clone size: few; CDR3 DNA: TGTGCCAGCAGTCCACAGGGGTCTAACTATGGCTACACCTTC; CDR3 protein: CASSPQGSNYGYTF
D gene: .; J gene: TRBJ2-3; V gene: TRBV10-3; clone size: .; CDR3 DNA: TGTGCCATCAGTGAGTCAGTCGGGGGGCTGCAGTATTTT; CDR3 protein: CAISESVGGLQYF
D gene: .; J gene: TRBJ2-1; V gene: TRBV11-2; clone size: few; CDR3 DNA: TGTGCCAGCAGCTTAGAGCTTCCCCCGTACAATGAGCAGTTCTTC; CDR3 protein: CASSLELPPYNEQFF
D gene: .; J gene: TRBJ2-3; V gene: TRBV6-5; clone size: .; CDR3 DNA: TGTGCCAGCAGTTATAGTTCCGGAGATACGCAGTATTTT; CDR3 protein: CASSYSSGDTQYF
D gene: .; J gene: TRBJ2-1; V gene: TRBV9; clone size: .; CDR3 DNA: TGTGCCAGCAGCGAGCCCCTCCCTGATTCCTACAATGAGCAGTTCTTC; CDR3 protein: CASSEPLPDSYNEQFF
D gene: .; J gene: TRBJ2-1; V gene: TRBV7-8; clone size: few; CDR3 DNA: TGTGCCAGCAGCTTAGCGAGGGTCAATGAGCAGTTCTTC; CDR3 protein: CASSLARVNEQFF
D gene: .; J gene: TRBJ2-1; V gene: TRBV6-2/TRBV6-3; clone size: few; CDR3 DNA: TGTGCCAGCACCTCTGTGAGACTAGGATACAATGAGCAGTTCTTC; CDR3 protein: CASTSVRLGYNEQFF
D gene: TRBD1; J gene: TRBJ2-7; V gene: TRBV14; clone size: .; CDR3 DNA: TGTGCCAGCAGTCGACAGGGGCGAGATTACGAGCAGTACTTC; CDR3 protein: CASSRQGRDYEQYF
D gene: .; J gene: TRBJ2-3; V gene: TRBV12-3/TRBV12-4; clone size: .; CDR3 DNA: TGTGCCAGCACCCAACCCTATGGGGGGCCTGACACAGATACGCAGTATTTT; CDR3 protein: CASTQPYGGPDTDTQYF
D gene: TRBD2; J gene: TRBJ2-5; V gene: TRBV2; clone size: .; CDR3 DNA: TGTGCCAGCAGTAGAGGACTAGCGGGAGTCACGAGGGGGGGAGAGACCCAGTACTTC; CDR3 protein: CASSRGLAGVTRGGETQYF
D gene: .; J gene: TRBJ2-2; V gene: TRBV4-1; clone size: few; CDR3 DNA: TGCGCCAGCAGCCAAGACAGGGGTCTTAACACCGGGGAGCTGTTTTTT; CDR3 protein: CASSQDRGLNTGELFF
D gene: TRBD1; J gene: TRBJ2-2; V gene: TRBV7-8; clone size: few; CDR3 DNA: TGTGCCAGCAGCTCACAGGGGTCCGGGGAGCTGTTTTTT; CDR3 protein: CASSSQGSGELFF
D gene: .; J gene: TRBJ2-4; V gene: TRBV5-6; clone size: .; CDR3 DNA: TGTGCCAGCAGCTTGGGAGGGGGTAGGAACATTCAGTACTTC; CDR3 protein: CASSLGGGRNIQYF
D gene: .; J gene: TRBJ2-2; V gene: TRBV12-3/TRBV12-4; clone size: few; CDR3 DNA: TGTGCCAGCAGTTCAAAAGACGCAGGGGCGATCGGGGAGCTGTTTTTT; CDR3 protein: CASSSKDAGAIGELFF
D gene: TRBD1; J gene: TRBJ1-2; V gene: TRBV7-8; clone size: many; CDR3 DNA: TGTGCCAGCAGCTTATCTCGGGACAGTCCTTATGGCTACACCTTC; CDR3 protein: CASSLSRDSPYGYTF
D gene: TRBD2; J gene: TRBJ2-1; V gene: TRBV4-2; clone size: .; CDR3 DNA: TGTGCCAGCAGCCATGGGACTAGCGGGAGTACAACCTACAATGAGCAGTTCTTC; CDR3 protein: CASSHGTSGSTTYNEQFF
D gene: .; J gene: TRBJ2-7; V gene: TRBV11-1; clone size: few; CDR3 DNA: TGTGCCAGCAGCCCACGGGCCCCGAAGGACGAGCAGTACTTC; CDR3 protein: CASSPRAPKDEQYF
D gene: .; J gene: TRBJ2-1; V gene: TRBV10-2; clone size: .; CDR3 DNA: TGCGCCAGCAGTCGGTTTCAGCGGACTTTCAATGAGCAGTTCTTC; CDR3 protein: CASSRFQRTFNEQFF
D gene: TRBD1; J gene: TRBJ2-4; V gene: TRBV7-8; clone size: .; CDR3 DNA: TGTGCCAGCAGCTTGGAACAGGGGGCCAAAAACATTCAGTACTTC; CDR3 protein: CASSLEQGAKNIQYF
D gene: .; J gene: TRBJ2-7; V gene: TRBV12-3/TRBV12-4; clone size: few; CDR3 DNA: TGTGCCAGCAGTTGGGACGGATCCTACGAGCAGTACTTC; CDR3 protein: CASSWDGSYEQYF
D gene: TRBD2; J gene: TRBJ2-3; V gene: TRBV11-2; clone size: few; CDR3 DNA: TGTGCCAGCAGCTTAGGGCGGGAGGGCCGGATGTCAGATACGCAGTATTTT; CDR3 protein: CASSLGREGRMSDTQYF
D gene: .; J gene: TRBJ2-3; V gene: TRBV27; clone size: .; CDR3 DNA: TGTGCCAGCAGTGGGTCCGGCACAGATACGCAGTATTTT; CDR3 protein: CASSGSGTDTQYF
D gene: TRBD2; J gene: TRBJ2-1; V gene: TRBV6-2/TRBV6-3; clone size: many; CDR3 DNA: TGTGCCAGCAGTCCCTTGGCGGGAGGAGGCAATGAGCAGTTCTTC; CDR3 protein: CASSPLAGGGNEQFF